A selection of T cell receptor beta chains follows, all from one sample in a study of T cell repertoires in cytomegalovirus infection. TCRdb passed the reads through MiXCR, listing each CDR3 protein once. The table has about 740,000 distinct CDR3 sequences, approximately 40% seen once. The sequenced material came from PBMCs. These receptors were taken from a human donor in good health (CMV status not recorded). Some clones in this sample may be carry-over from other donors' samples. Each CDR3 is given with its conserved first and last residue. Each record gives: J gene, clone size, V gene, D gene, CDR3 DNA, CDR3 protein. A D gene is named only where the DNA matches it firmly. Rows give clone size only sometimes, using once, few, many, or a class for an expanded clone.

J gene: TRBJ2-1; clone size: few; V gene: TRBV28; D gene: -; CDR3 DNA: TGTGCCAGCAGTTTATCTTTGGGCGGGTTCAATGAGCAGTTCTTC; CDR3 protein: CASSLSLGGFNEQFF
J gene: TRBJ1-1; clone size: few; V gene: TRBV6-1; D gene: -; CDR3 DNA: TGTGCCAGCCAGACAGGCGTGAACACTGAAGCTTTCTTT; CDR3 protein: CASQTGVNTEAFF
J gene: TRBJ1-5; clone size: few; V gene: TRBV7-8; D gene: -; CDR3 DNA: TGTGCCAGCAGCTTAAGATCCCGGGGGTATTTGGCTAGCAATCAGCCCCAGCATTTT; CDR3 protein: CASSLRSRGYLASNQPQHF
J gene: TRBJ2-7; clone size: few; V gene: TRBV5-4; D gene: TRBD2; CDR3 DNA: TGTGCCAGCAGAAATGGGACTAGCGGGACCCATGGCTACGAGCAGTACTTC; CDR3 protein: CASRNGTSGTHGYEQYF
J gene: TRBJ2-7; clone size: few; V gene: TRBV9; D gene: -; CDR3 DNA: TGTGCCAGCAGCGTAGTAGGACAGGGAGGGGAGCAGTACTTC; CDR3 protein: CASSVVGQGGEQYF
J gene: TRBJ2-7; clone size: -; V gene: TRBV7-9; D gene: -; CDR3 DNA: TGTGCCACCCGACAGGCATCCTCCTACGAGCAGTACTTC; CDR3 protein: CATRQASSYEQYF
J gene: TRBJ2-2; clone size: once; V gene: TRBV7-2; D gene: TRBD2; CDR3 DNA: TGTGCCAGCAGCTTGCTAGCGGGGATTTCGAACACCGGGGAGCTGTTTTTT; CDR3 protein: CASSLLAGISNTGELFF
J gene: TRBJ1-5; clone size: -; V gene: TRBV20-1; D gene: TRBD1; CDR3 DNA: TGCAGTGCTACTCGGACAGGGGGCTCCGGCAATCAGCCCCAGCATTTT; CDR3 protein: CSATRTGGSGNQPQHF
J gene: TRBJ2-5; clone size: few; V gene: TRBV28; D gene: TRBD2; CDR3 DNA: TGTGCCAGCAGTCACGGACTAGCGGGACCCCAAGAGACCCAGTACTTC; CDR3 protein: CASSHGLAGPQETQYF
J gene: TRBJ1-1; clone size: -; V gene: TRBV7-7; D gene: -; CDR3 DNA: TGTGCTAGCAGCTTAGATCGGTGGACTGAAGCTTTCTTT; CDR3 protein: CASSLDRWTEAFF
J gene: TRBJ2-5; clone size: few; V gene: TRBV7-2; D gene: -; CDR3 DNA: TGTGCCAGCAGCCGATCGACAGGCCAGACCCAGTACTTC; CDR3 protein: CASSRSTGQTQYF
J gene: TRBJ1-4; clone size: few; V gene: TRBV7-9; D gene: -; CDR3 DNA: TGTGCCAGCAGCTTAAGGCCTGGGGCCCGGTACGATGAAAAACTGTTTTTT; CDR3 protein: CASSLRPGARYDEKLFF
J gene: TRBJ2-7; clone size: few; V gene: TRBV5-6; D gene: -; CDR3 DNA: TGTGCCAGCATTCTGGGGGGCTCACCTTACGAGCAGTACTTC; CDR3 protein: CASILGGSPYEQYF
J gene: TRBJ1-3; clone size: few; V gene: TRBV10-2; D gene: TRBD1; CDR3 DNA: TGCGCCAGCAGTCGGACAGGCAACTCCGGAAACACCATATATTTT; CDR3 protein: CASSRTGNSGNTIYF
J gene: TRBJ1-1; clone size: few; V gene: TRBV7-6; D gene: TRBD1; CDR3 DNA: TGTGCCAGCAGCTTACGGATACCGGGACAGGGGGCGCAAAGGACTCGGAACACTGAAGCTTTCTTT; CDR3 protein: CASSLRIPGQGAQRTRNTEAFF
J gene: TRBJ2-3; clone size: many; V gene: TRBV7-2; D gene: TRBD2; CDR3 DNA: TGTGCCAGCAGGACGGAGACTAGCCTAGATACGCAGTATTTT; CDR3 protein: CASRTETSLDTQYF
J gene: TRBJ1-1; clone size: few; V gene: TRBV10-3; D gene: TRBD1; CDR3 DNA: TGTGCCATCACCCCCGGGACAGGGCAGTACGCTGAAGCTTTCTTT; CDR3 protein: CAITPGTGQYAEAFF
J gene: TRBJ1-1; clone size: -; V gene: TRBV12-3/TRBV12-4; D gene: -; CDR3 DNA: TGTGCCAGCAGACTTAACAGGGCTACTGAAGCTTTCTTT; CDR3 protein: CASRLNRATEAFF
J gene: TRBJ2-7; clone size: -; V gene: TRBV7-8; D gene: TRBD2; CDR3 DNA: TGTGCCAGCAAACCACTAGCGGGAGGGCGAGAGCAGTACTTC; CDR3 protein: CASKPLAGGREQYF
J gene: TRBJ1-1; clone size: few; V gene: TRBV12-3/TRBV12-4; D gene: -; CDR3 DNA: TGTGCCAGCACCCCGGAGGGCAGCAGCACTGAAGCTTTCTTT; CDR3 protein: CASTPEGSSTEAFF
J gene: TRBJ2-5; clone size: -; V gene: TRBV7-9; D gene: -; CDR3 DNA: TGTGCCAGCAGCTTAGTCAGCAGGGGAGAGACCCAGTACTTC; CDR3 protein: CASSLVSRGETQYF
J gene: TRBJ2-1; clone size: -; V gene: TRBV6-2/TRBV6-3; D gene: -; CDR3 DNA: TGTGCCAGCAGATATGGGAAACTGTTCTACAATGAGCAGTTCTTC; CDR3 protein: CASRYGKLFYNEQFF
J gene: TRBJ1-2; clone size: few; V gene: TRBV30; D gene: -; CDR3 DNA: TGTGCCTGGAGTGTAGCGGTTTCCTATGGCTACACCTTC; CDR3 protein: CAWSVAVSYGYTF
J gene: TRBJ2-1; clone size: -; V gene: TRBV7-6; D gene: TRBD2; CDR3 DNA: TGTGCCAGCAGCTTAAGGGCTAGCGGGGAGAGCTCCTACAATGAGCAGTTCTTC; CDR3 protein: CASSLRASGESSYNEQFF
J gene: TRBJ2-7; clone size: -; V gene: TRBV6-1; D gene: -; CDR3 DNA: TGTGCCAGCAGTGAAGCGGTCTACGAGCAGTACTTC; CDR3 protein: CASSEAVYEQYF
J gene: TRBJ2-7; clone size: -; V gene: TRBV5-6; D gene: TRBD1; CDR3 DNA: TGTGCCAGCAGCTTGGATTCACAGGGGAAGTACTTC; CDR3 protein: CASSLDSQGKYF
J gene: TRBJ1-2; clone size: -; V gene: TRBV6-5; D gene: -; CDR3 DNA: TGTGCCAACACAGCTAGGGGCCAGGGGATGGGGGGCTACACCTTC; CDR3 protein: CANTARGQGMGGYTF
J gene: TRBJ1-5; clone size: -; V gene: TRBV20-1; D gene: -; CDR3 DNA: TGCAGTGCTAGAGATTGGAGAAGCAATCAGCCCCAGCATTTT; CDR3 protein: CSARDWRSNQPQHF
J gene: TRBJ1-3; clone size: -; V gene: TRBV6-1; D gene: TRBD1; CDR3 DNA: TGTGCCAGCAAGACAGGGGCGAATAGAAACACCATATATTTT; CDR3 protein: CASKTGANRNTIYF
J gene: TRBJ2-5; clone size: -; V gene: TRBV28; D gene: TRBD2; CDR3 DNA: TGTGCCAGCAGAGTAGCGGGAGTGGGGAAAGAGACCCAGTACTTC; CDR3 protein: CASRVAGVGKETQYF
J gene: TRBJ2-6; clone size: few; V gene: TRBV10-3; D gene: -; CDR3 DNA: TGTGCCATCAGTGACCCAGACGGCTCTGGGGCCAACGTCCTGACTTTC; CDR3 protein: CAISDPDGSGANVLTF
J gene: TRBJ2-5; clone size: few; V gene: TRBV7-2; D gene: -; CDR3 DNA: TGTGCCAGCAGCCCCCCGGTCCGAGTGAGGGAAGAGACCCAGTACTTC; CDR3 protein: CASSPPVRVREETQYF
J gene: TRBJ2-2; clone size: -; V gene: TRBV6-5; D gene: TRBD1; CDR3 DNA: TGTGCCAACCGAAGGGGGCAGGGTAACACCGGGGAGCTGTTTTTT; CDR3 protein: CANRRGQGNTGELFF
J gene: TRBJ2-1; clone size: -; V gene: TRBV20-1; D gene: TRBD2; CDR3 DNA: TGCAGTGCTAGTTCGGGACTAGTATTTGAGCAGTTCTTC; CDR3 protein: CSASSGLVFEQFF
J gene: TRBJ1-5; clone size: -; V gene: TRBV12-3/TRBV12-4; D gene: -; CDR3 DNA: TGTGCCAGCAGCCCGGAAGGCGAGGCCCAGCATTTT; CDR3 protein: CASSPEGEAQHF
J gene: TRBJ2-7; clone size: many; V gene: TRBV7-6; D gene: -; CDR3 DNA: TGTGCCAGCAGCTTAGATCCGGGGAGCTCCTACGAGCAGTACTTC; CDR3 protein: CASSLDPGSSYEQYF
J gene: TRBJ2-5; clone size: -; V gene: TRBV12-3/TRBV12-4; D gene: -; CDR3 DNA: TGTGCCAGCAGTCTGAGGCGGGGCCAAGAGACCCAGTACTTC; CDR3 protein: CASSLRRGQETQYF
J gene: TRBJ2-1; clone size: few; V gene: TRBV7-9; D gene: TRBD2; CDR3 DNA: TGTGCCAGCAGCCCCCGTGCTGTGACTAGCGGGAGCCCCTACAATGAGCAGTTCTTC; CDR3 protein: CASSPRAVTSGSPYNEQFF
J gene: TRBJ1-1; clone size: -; V gene: TRBV3-1; D gene: -; CDR3 DNA: TGTGCCAGCAGCCAAGATGGGAGGGTGTACTTGAGCACTGAAGCTTTCTTT; CDR3 protein: CASSQDGRVYLSTEAFF
J gene: TRBJ1-1; clone size: few; V gene: TRBV28; D gene: -; CDR3 DNA: TGTGCCAGCAGCAAACAAACTGAAGCTTTCTTT; CDR3 protein: CASSKQTEAFF
J gene: TRBJ2-7; clone size: once; V gene: TRBV27; D gene: -; CDR3 DNA: TGTGCCAGCAGTTTTCAGATGGGCTACGAGCAGTACTTC; CDR3 protein: CASSFQMGYEQYF
J gene: TRBJ2-1; clone size: -; V gene: TRBV20-1; D gene: TRBD2; CDR3 DNA: TGCAGTGCTAGCTGGCTAGCGGGGGGCAATGAGCAGTTCTTC; CDR3 protein: CSASWLAGGNEQFF